These 31 T cell receptor beta chains share one sample of origin, sequenced in a study of shared clonotypes between healthy human individuals. Assay: immunoSEQ multiplex PCR; the TCRdb copy retains only in-frame clones and omits some. Among just over 2,000,000 clones, approximately 95% were seen once, and the ten largest hold 0.13%. The sequencing sample was made of naive CD4+ T cells sorted from blood. The sample's subset: CD45RA+ positively selected. These receptors all come from a man aged 18-30 years in good health.

The chain recombines TRBV6-1 with TRBJ2-5, with a possible D match to TRBD2 (7 bases). V was shortened by 6 bases and J by 5 bases, with 16 bases between the two germline ends. The germline V gene has CDR1 MNHNS and CDR2 SASEGT. CDR3 size: 14 residues. The chain's CDR3 is CASSPPGGVETQYF. The CDR3 DNA follows: TGTGCCAGCAGCCCGCCGGGGGGCGTGGAGACCCAGTACTTC.

This clone occurred once. The CDR3 nucleotides are TGTGCCAGCAGTTACTCCGGGACTAGTCACGAGCAGTACTTC. Its protein product is CASSYSGTSHEQYF. The genes are TRBV6-5 and TRBJ2-7, with 8 bases matching TRBD2. The CDR3 length is 14 residues. The V segment lost 0 bases and the J segment 5 bases; nucleotides outside the gene matches: 3. Per the germline V gene, CDR1 is MNHEY and CDR2 is SVGAGI.

The rearrangement links TRBV6-5 to TRBJ2-3; the match to TRBD2 covers 7 bases. Trimming removed 7 bases from V and 5 bases from J; junction bases left unmatched: 12. The CDR3 runs 15 residues. The germline gives CDR1 MNHEY, CDR2 SVGAGI. CDR3 sequence: CASTPGLAVRDTQYF. The DNA for the CDR3 is TGTGCCAGCACTCCCGGGCTAGCGGTGAGAGATACGCAGTATTTT.

The V and J genes are TRBV27 and TRBJ2-1; D assignment may be TRBD1 or TRBD2 (7 bases each). Trimming pared 10 bases from V and 8 bases from J, leaving 30 bases between. Germline CDR1 MNHEY, CDR2 SMNVEV (reference sequence). CDR3 size: 17 residues. The CDR3 bases are TGTGCCACCCGCGAGGGAGGGGGCGCTAAGGGCCGCGATGAGCAGTTCTTC. This translates into CATREGGGAKGRDEQFF.

The J gene is TRBJ1-5, the V gene TRBV6-1; 9 bases line up with TRBD1. Losses at the gene ends were 6 bases for V and 2 bases for J; bases not matched to a gene: 2. The CDR3 is 14 residues long. CDR1 is MNHNS, CDR2 SASEGT, per germline. CDR3 coding DNA: TGTGCCAGCAGGAGGACAGGGGGCAATCAGCCCCAGCATTTT. The encoded protein is CASRRTGGNQPQHF.

This chain connects TRBV5-6 to TRBJ2-3; D might be TRBD2 (5 bases). The ends were cut back, 0 bases at V and 3 bases at J, with 8 bases in the middle. The CDR3 is 14 amino acids. Germline-derived CDR1 and CDR2 are SGHDT and YYEEEE. The CDR3 DNA sequence: TGTGCCAGCAGCTTGGGAAGGAGGACAGATACGCAGTATTTT. This gives the protein CASSLGRRTDTQYF.

The V call is TRBV10-3, the J call TRBJ2-7; D gene ambiguous. Trimming cost V 6 bases and J 7 bases, with 13 bases left between them. The CDR3 runs to 12 residues. Looked up from germline, CDR1 is ENHRY and CDR2 is SYGVKD. Here the CDR3 DNA reads TGTGCCATCAGCGGAACCTCCGTAGAGCAGTACTTC. It yields the protein CAISGTSVEQYF.

This sequence joins TRBV6-6 and TRBJ1-1; D is perhaps TRBD1 (6 bases). Germline CDR1 and CDR2: MNHNY and SVGAGI (reference sequence). This CDR3 region has 16 residues. Trimming shortened V by 6 bases and J by 0 bases, and 17 bases separated the two germline ends. The DNA for the CDR3 is TGTGCCAGCAGCCCCAACAGGGTTGGGGTGAACACTGAAGCTTTCTTT. Residues: CASSPNRVGVNTEAFF.

This rearrangement joins TRBV5-1 to TRBJ1-4; TRBD1 is a possible D gene (5 bases). Germline CDR1 is SGHRS and CDR2 is YFSETQ. The CDR3 is 15 amino acids. Trimming shortened V by 0 bases and J by 1 base, and 7 bases separated the two germline ends. As DNA, the CDR3 is TGCGCCAGCAGCTTGGGGCAGGGAACTAATGAAAAACTGTTTTTT. Its translation: CASSLGQGTNEKLFF.

The V call is TRBV28, the J call TRBJ1-5; TRBD1 agrees at 9 bases. The V gene end was trimmed by 7 bases and the J gene end by 0 bases; junction bases not matched to a gene: 10. The CDR3 extends over 17 amino acids. From germline, CDR1 is MDHEN and CDR2 SYDVKM. The DNA for the CDR3 is TGTGCCAGCATCGTTCTTCCGGGACAGGGTAGCAATCAGCCCCAGCATTTT. The encoded protein is CASIVLPGQGSNQPQHF.

The gene calls are TRBV9 and TRBJ1-4, with D uncertain. Germline-derived CDR1 and CDR2 are SGDLS and YYNGEE. The CDR3 length is 11 residues. The germline V and J ends were trimmed by 4 bases and 8 bases, with 6 bases remaining between them. The CDR3 DNA reads as TGTGCCAGCAGCCAAGGGGAAAAACTGTTTTTT. Translation: CASSQGEKLFF.

This chain connects TRBV30 to TRBJ1-3, with a weak D call TRBD1 (5 bases). Germline CDR1 and CDR2: GTSNPN and SVGIG (reference sequence). There are 11 residues in the CDR3. Between the trimmed V and J ends, which lost 2 bases and 9 bases, there was a span of 8 bases. CDR3 region: CAWSRGGTIYF. CDR3 nucleotide sequence: TGTGCCTGGAGTAGGGGAGGCACCATATATTTT.

The CDR3 is CASSQDGGRKTQYF. In DNA form, the CDR3 reads TGTGCCAGCAGCCAAGATGGAGGGAGAAAGACCCAGTACTTC. The chain uses TRBV14 and TRBJ2-5; TRBD2 is a possible D gene (6 bases). There are 14 residues in the CDR3. V dropped 0 bases and J dropped 6 bases, with 11 bases sitting between them. Looked up from germline, CDR1 is SGHDN and CDR2 is FVKESK.

V and J are TRBV2 and TRBJ2-7, with no clear D. CDR3 length: 14 amino acids. V gave up 3 bases and J gave up 0 bases, with 9 bases separating them. CDR1 is SNHLY, CDR2 FYNNEI, per germline. The CDR3 region is CASSDRSGSYEQYF. In DNA form, the CDR3 reads TGTGCCAGCAGTGACAGGTCAGGCTCCTACGAGCAGTACTTC.

This chain links TRBV5-1 with TRBJ1-1; tentatively, D is TRBD1 (5 bases). This CDR3 is 13 amino acids long. The V end was cut by 2 bases, the J end by 5 bases, with 10 bases between. Looked up from germline, CDR1 is SGHRS and CDR2 is YFSETQ. The CDR3 here is CASSFGGDTEAFF. CDR3 nucleotide sequence: TGCGCCAGCAGCTTTGGGGGGGATACTGAAGCTTTCTTT.

This chain links TRBV6-1 with TRBJ1-3; 12 nucleotides line up with TRBD1. Germline loops: CDR1 MNHNS, CDR2 SASEGT. With V trimmed by 4 bases and J by 6 bases, 1 base remained unmatched. The CDR3 is 14 residues long. The CDR3 DNA is TGTGCCAGCAGTGCGGGACAGGGGGCAAACACCATATATTTT. Its translation: CASSAGQGANTIYF.

This rearrangement joins TRBV2 to TRBJ2-3; 7 positions agree with TRBD1. The CDR3 spans 14 residues. V gave up 8 bases and J gave up 4 bases; unmatched junction bases: 9. Germline V gene sequence: CDR1 SNHLY, CDR2 FYNNEI. CDR3 DNA sequence: TGTGCCAGCGATCCCCAGGGGGTAGCAGATACGCAGTATTTT. Encoded protein: CASDPQGVADTQYF.

Comments on this clone: Other nucleotide sequences in the sample specify the same CDR3. The chain couples TRBV6-6 to TRBJ1-2, with D hard to call. Germline V gives CDR1 MNHNY, CDR2 SVGAGI (reference sequence). V lost 0 bases and J lost 5, with 10 bases in between. The CDR3 consists of 14 residues. The CDR3 sequence: CASSYSSLNYGYTF. The CDR3 DNA reads TGTGCCAGCAGTTACTCGAGTTTGAATTATGGCTACACCTTC.

The chain combines TRBV4-1 with TRBJ1-4; TRBD1 might be the D (5 bases). The length of the CDR3 is 17 residues. Per germline, CDR1 MGHRA and CDR2 YSYEKL. The ends were cut back, 0 bases at V and 5 bases at J, with 16 bases in the middle. CDR3 region: CASSQDGGTERNEKLFF. For the CDR3, the DNA is TGCGCCAGCAGCCAAGATGGGGGGACCGAGAGAAATGAAAAACTGTTTTTT.

The chain uses TRBV6-5 and TRBJ1-2; D gene ambiguous. Germline-derived CDR1 and CDR2 are MNHEY and SVGAGI. V shed 6 bases and J shed 0 bases, with 11 bases lying between them. The CDR3 runs to 14 residues. In DNA form, the CDR3 reads TGTGCCAGCAGAGGCCCCCGTACTAACTATGGCTACACCTTC. Its protein is CASRGPRTNYGYTF.

This sequence joins TRBV21-1 and TRBJ1-4. TRBV21-1 is reported as a pseudogene. This CDR3 comprises 16 residues. This CDR3 is CASSSREAPTNEKLFF. The CDR3 DNA reads TGTGCCAGCAGCAGCCGGGAGGCCCCAACTAATGAAAAACTGTTTTTT.

The table lists this clone with a count of one. The V and J genes are TRBV28 and TRBJ1-5, with D possibly being TRBD1 (5 bases). The CDR3 covers 15 residues. Germline CDR1 is MDHEN and CDR2 is SYDVKM. Trimming stripped 5 bases from V and 4 bases from J, with 15 bases between. The CDR3 sequence: CASSQDTVLNQPQHF. The CDR3 DNA follows: TGTGCCAGCAGTCAGGACACAGTCCTGAATCAGCCCCAGCATTTT.

The chain carries TRBV29-1 and TRBJ2-3; the match to TRBD2 covers 15 bases. V lost 8 bases to trimming and J lost 3 bases; unmatched junction nucleotides: 9. Germline V gives CDR1 SQVTM, CDR2 ANQGSEA. The CDR3 has 16 amino acids. Here the CDR3 reads CSYGLAGGPGTDTQYF. DNA for the CDR3: TGCAGCTACGGACTAGCGGGGGGGCCAGGTACAGATACGCAGTATTTT.

The V call is TRBV5-4, the J call TRBJ2-1, with TRBD1 identical over 7 bases. The V gene's germline CDR1 is SGHNT and CDR2 YYREEE (reference sequence). The CDR3 has 14 residues. J gave up 4 bases and V 4 bases, and 5 bases lay outside the gene matches. This CDR3 is CASSPPGQYNEQFF. The CDR3 DNA reads TGTGCCAGCAGCCCGCCGGGACAGTACAATGAGCAGTTCTTC.

The chain combines TRBV5-1 with TRBJ2-3, with D possibly called TRBD1 or TRBD2 (5 bases each). V dropped 5 bases and J dropped 3 bases, with 13 bases sitting between them. The CDR3 sequence is 14 residues long. Germline-derived CDR1 and CDR2 are SGHRS and YFSETQ. CDR3 sequence: CASRSGPWTDTQYF. The CDR3 DNA reads TGCGCCAGCAGATCGGGACCGTGGACAGATACGCAGTATTTT. Full variable domain (rest looked up from reference TRBV5-1 and TRBJ2-3): KAGVTQTPRYLIKTRGQQVTLSCSPISGHRSVSWYQQTPGQGLQFLFEYFSETQRNKGNFPGRFSGRQFSNSRSEMNVSTLELGDSALYLCASRSGPWTDTQYFGPGTRLTVL.

For this clone: Other DNA sequences in the sample encode the same CDR3. The chain uses TRBV5-1 and TRBJ2-3; D remains ambiguous. This CDR3 region has 12 residues. The V end lost 4 bases, the J end lost 6 bases, and 9 bases lay between the germline ends. Germline values: CDR1 SGHRS, CDR2 YFSETQ. The CDR3 spells CASSPSTDTQYF. The DNA for the CDR3 is TGCGCCAGCAGCCCTTCAACGGATACGCAGTATTTT.

The J gene is TRBJ1-1, the V gene TRBV10-3; perhaps TRBD1 as D (5 bases). Trimming shortened V by 7 bases and J by 2 bases, and 11 bases separated the two germline ends. Germline V gene sequence: CDR1 ENHRY, CDR2 SYGVKD. The CDR3 consists of 13 residues. The CDR3 is CAITPDSNTEAFF. The CDR3 DNA reads TGTGCCATCACCCCAGACAGTAACACTGAAGCTTTCTTT.

The chain is built from TRBV6-1 and TRBJ1-1; possible D gene TRBD1, 5 bases. There are 14 residues in the CDR3. Germline loops: CDR1 MNHNS, CDR2 SASEGT. The V and J ends lost 5 bases and 1 base respectively, with 11 bases between them. CDR3 in DNA: TGTGCCAGCAGTCCGGCCAGGGCGAACACTGAAGCTTTCTTT. This sequence encodes CASSPARANTEAFF.

V is TRBV5-1 and J is TRBJ2-5; no definite D call. This CDR3 has 15 amino acids. Germline-derived CDR1 and CDR2 are SGHRS and YFSETQ. Deletions cut 1 base from V and 5 bases from J, with 15 bases between. In DNA, the CDR3 is TGCGCCAGCAGCTTGACGGTAGCCGGCCGGGAGACCCAGTACTTC. Translation: CASSLTVAGRETQYF.

This chain connects TRBV4-1 to TRBJ2-7, with TRBD1 identical over 10 bases. The CDR3 has 15 amino acids. Germline CDR1 MGHRA, CDR2 YSYEKL. J gave up 4 bases and V 4 bases, and 7 bases lay outside the gene matches. CDR3 sequence: CASSPRQGAMYEQYF. CDR3 nucleotide sequence: TGCGCCAGCAGCCCACGACAGGGGGCCATGTACGAGCAGTACTTC.

The chain carries TRBV6-1 and TRBJ1-5; D is ambiguous. Germline lookup yields CDR1 MNHNS and CDR2 SASEGT. The CDR3 loop spans 15 amino acids. Trimming stripped 6 bases from V and 0 bases from J, with 12 bases between. CDR3 coding DNA: TGTGCCAGCAGCGGACTGGTTGATAGCAATCAGCCCCAGCATTTT. Amino acids: CASSGLVDSNQPQHF.